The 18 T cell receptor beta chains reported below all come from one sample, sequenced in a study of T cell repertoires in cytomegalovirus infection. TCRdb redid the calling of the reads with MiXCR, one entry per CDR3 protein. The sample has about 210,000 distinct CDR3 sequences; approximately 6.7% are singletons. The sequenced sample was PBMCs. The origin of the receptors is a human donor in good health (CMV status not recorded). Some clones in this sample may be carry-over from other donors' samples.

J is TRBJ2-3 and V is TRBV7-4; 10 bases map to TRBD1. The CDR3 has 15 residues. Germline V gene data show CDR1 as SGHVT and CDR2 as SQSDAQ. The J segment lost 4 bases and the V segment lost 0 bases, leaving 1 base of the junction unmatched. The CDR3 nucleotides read TGTGCCAGCAGCTTAGCCGGGACAGGGGCAGATACGCAGTATTTT. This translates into CASSLAGTGADTQYF.

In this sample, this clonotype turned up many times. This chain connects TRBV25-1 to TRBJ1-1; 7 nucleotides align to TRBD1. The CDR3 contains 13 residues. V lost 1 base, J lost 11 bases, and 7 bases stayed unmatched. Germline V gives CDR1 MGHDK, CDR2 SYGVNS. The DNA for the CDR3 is TGTGCCAGCAGTGAATTGGCAGGGGGACGGGCTTTCTTT. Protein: CASSELAGGRAFF.

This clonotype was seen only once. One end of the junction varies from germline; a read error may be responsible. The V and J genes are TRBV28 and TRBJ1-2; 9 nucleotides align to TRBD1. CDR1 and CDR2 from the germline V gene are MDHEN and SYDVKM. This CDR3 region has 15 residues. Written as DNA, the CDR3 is TGTGCCAGCAGCTCTACAGGGGGCAGGGGACATGGCTATACCTTC. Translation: CASSSTGGRGHGYTF.

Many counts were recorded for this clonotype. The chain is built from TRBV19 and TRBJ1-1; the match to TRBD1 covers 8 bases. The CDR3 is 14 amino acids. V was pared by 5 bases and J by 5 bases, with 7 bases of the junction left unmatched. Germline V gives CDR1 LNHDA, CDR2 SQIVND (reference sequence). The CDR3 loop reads CASSHDRGETEAFF. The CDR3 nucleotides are TGTGCCAGTAGTCACGACAGGGGAGAAACTGAAGCTTTCTTT.

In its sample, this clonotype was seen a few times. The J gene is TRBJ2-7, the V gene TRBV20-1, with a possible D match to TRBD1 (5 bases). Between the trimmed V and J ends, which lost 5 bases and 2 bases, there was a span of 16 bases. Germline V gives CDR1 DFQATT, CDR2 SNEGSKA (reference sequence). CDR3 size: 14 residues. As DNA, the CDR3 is TGCAGTGCTCCTGACAGCAGGGCGCCCTACGAGCAGTACTTC. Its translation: CSAPDSRAPYEQYF.

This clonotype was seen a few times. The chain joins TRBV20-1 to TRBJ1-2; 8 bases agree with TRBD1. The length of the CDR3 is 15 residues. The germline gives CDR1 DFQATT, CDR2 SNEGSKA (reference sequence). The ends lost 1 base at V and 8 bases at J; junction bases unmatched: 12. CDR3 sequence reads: CSARAHSGGAGGYTF. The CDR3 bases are TGCAGTGCTAGAGCCCATTCAGGGGGCGCAGGGGGCTACACCTTC.

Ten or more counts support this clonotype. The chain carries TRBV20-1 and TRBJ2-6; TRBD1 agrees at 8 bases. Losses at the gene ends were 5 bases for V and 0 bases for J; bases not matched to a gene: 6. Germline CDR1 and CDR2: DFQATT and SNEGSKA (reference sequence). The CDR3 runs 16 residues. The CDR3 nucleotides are TGCAGTGCTGCCGGGACAGGTTACTCTGGGGCCAACGTCCTGACTTTC. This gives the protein CSAAGTGYSGANVLTF.

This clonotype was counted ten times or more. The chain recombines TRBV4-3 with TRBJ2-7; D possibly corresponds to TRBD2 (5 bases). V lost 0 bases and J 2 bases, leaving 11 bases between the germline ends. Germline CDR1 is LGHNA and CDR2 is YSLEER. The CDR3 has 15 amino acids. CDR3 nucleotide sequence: TGCGCCAGCAGCCAAGATCTGGGAGTAGCCTACGAGCAGTACTTC. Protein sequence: CASSQDLGVAYEQYF.

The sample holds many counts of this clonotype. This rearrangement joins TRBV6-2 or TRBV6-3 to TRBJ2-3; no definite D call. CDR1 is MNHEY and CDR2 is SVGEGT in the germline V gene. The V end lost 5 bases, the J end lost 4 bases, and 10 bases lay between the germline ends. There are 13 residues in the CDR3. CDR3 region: CASSLREPDTQYF. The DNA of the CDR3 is TGTGCCAGCAGTCTTAGGGAACCAGATACGCAGTATTTT.

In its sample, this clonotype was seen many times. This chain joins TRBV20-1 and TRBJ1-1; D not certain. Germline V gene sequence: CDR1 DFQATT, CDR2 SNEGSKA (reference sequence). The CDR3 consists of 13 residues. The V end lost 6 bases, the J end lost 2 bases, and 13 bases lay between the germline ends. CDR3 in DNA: TGCAGTGCCCAGCGACCGGGAAACACTGAAGCTTTCTTT. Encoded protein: CSAQRPGNTEAFF.

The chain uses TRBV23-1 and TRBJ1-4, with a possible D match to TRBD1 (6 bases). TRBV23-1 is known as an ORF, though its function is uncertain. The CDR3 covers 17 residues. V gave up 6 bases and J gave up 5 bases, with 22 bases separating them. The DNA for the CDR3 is TGCGCCAGCAGAACAGGGTTTGGCCCCGGAGGGAATGAAAAACTGTTTTTT. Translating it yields CASRTGFGPGGNEKLFF.

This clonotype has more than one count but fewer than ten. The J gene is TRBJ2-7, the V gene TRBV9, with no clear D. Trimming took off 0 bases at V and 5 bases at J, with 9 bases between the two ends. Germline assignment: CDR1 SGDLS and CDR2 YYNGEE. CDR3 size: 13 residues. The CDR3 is CASSVEVRDEQYF. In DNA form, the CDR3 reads TGTGCCAGCAGCGTAGAAGTCCGTGACGAGCAGTACTTC.

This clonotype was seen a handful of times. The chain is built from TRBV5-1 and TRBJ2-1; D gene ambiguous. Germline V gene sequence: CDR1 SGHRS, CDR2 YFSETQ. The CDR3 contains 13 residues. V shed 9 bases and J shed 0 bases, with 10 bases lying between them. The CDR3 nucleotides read TGCGCCACCAGTACGGACTCCTACAATGAGCAGTTCTTC. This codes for CATSTDSYNEQFF.

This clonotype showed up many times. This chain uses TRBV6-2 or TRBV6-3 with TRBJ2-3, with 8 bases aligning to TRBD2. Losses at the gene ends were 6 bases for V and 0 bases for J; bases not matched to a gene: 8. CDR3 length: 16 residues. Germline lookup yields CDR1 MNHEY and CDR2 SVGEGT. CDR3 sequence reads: CASSRLAGKSTDTQYF. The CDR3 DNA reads TGTGCCAGCAGCCGTTTAGCGGGGAAAAGCACAGATACGCAGTATTTT.

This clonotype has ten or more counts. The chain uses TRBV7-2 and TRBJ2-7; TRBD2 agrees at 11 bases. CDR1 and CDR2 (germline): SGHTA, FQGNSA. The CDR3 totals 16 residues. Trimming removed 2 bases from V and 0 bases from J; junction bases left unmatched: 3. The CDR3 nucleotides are TGTGCCAGCAGCTTACTAGCGGGGGGTTCCTCCTACGAGCAGTACTTC. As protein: CASSLLAGGSSYEQYF.

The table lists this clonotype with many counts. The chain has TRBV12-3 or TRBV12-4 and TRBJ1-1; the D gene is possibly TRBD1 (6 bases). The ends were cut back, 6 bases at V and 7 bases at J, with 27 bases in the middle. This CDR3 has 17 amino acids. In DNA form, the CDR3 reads TGTGCCAGCAGCCGTAATATTGCACCCGGGGGCGATAATGAAGCTTTCTTT. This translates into CASSRNIAPGGDNEAFF.

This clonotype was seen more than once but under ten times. DNA of the CDR3: TGTGCCAGCAGCGTAGGACTAGCGGGGTACCAAGAGACCCAGTACTTC. It codes for CASSVGLAGYQETQYF. The genes are TRBV9 and TRBJ2-5; 11 nucleotides align to TRBD2. CDR1 is SGDLS and CDR2 is YYNGEE in the germline V gene. CDR3 size: 16 residues. V lost 0 bases and J lost 0; bases outside the gene matches: 1.

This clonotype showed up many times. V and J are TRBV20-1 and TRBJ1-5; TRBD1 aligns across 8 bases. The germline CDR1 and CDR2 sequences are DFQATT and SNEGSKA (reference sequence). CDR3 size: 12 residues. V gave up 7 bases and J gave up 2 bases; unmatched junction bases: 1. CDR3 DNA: TGCAGTGTGGACAGGGGCAATCAGCCCCAGCATTTT. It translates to CSVDRGNQPQHF.